The 21 T cell receptor beta chains below were found in one sample sequenced in a study of T-cell reconstitution after alpha-beta-depleted transplantation in children. Library preparation (for TCRbeta) was performed with unique molecular identifiers. TCRdb called the PCR reads again in MiXCR, with one record for every CDR3 protein. The sample records about 980,000 distinct CDR3 sequences, roughly 31% being singletons. The specimen was PBMCs, mostly from graft donor cells, collected 360 days after TCRalphabeta/CD19-depleted stem cell transplant. Every receptor here comes from a boy in the first two years of life who had a stem cell transplant for SCID, so the T cells may come from the graft donor.

This rearrangement joins TRBV7-9 to TRBJ1-1, with D perhaps TRBD1 (5 bases). The CDR3 loop spans 17 amino acids. Looked up from germline, CDR1 is SEHNR and CDR2 is FQNEAQ (reference sequence). Trimming took off 6 bases at V and 4 bases at J, with 24 bases between the two ends. In nucleotides, the CDR3 is TGTGCCAGCAGACATAGTGGGTACAGGCTTGAAGGCACTGAAGCTTTCTTT. Translation: CASRHSGYRLEGTEAFF.

This chain joins TRBV12-3 or TRBV12-4 and TRBJ2-5; D possibly corresponds to TRBD2 (6 bases). This CDR3 has 14 residues. Trimming left V 3 bases short and J 2 bases short, with 10 bases between. The CDR3 nucleotides are TGTGCCAGCAGTTTGGAGGGACGTCAAGAGACCCAGTACTTC. It encodes CASSLEGRQETQYF.

This chain links TRBV5-1 with TRBJ2-1, with D maybe TRBD2 (5 bases). V shed 1 base and J shed 5 bases, with 13 bases lying between them. CDR3 size: 15 residues. The V gene's germline CDR1 is SGHRS and CDR2 YFSETQ. The CDR3 DNA follows: TGCGCCAGCAGCTTGAGGCGCCCGGAGGACAATGAGCAGTTCTTC. It specifies CASSLRRPEDNEQFF.

This clonotype was seen a few times. This chain links TRBV20-1 with TRBJ1-1; D is uncertain. CDR3 length: 12 amino acids. With 3 bases removed from V and 5 bases from J, the gap between germline ends came to 10 bases. Per germline, CDR1 DFQATT and CDR2 SNEGSKA (reference sequence). The CDR3 here is CSARSAGTEAFF. The CDR3, as DNA: TGCAGTGCTAGGTCGGCGGGGACTGAAGCTTTCTTT.

In nucleotides, the CDR3 is TGTGCCAGCAAAGCCGGGACAGGGGGATTCTCACCCCTCCACTTT. Encoded protein: CASKAGTGGFSPLHF. The chain couples TRBV12-3 or TRBV12-4 to TRBJ1-6, with TRBD1 identical over 11 bases. Trimming took 7 bases from V and 10 from J; bases not matched to a gene: 9. The CDR3 consists of 15 residues.

This clonotype was recorded a few times. The chain recombines TRBV29-1 with TRBJ2-7, with D tentatively TRBD1 (5 bases). Per the germline V gene, CDR1 is SQVTM and CDR2 is ANQGSEA. CDR3 length equals 13 residues. The V and J ends lost 1 base and 5 bases respectively, with 12 bases between them. The CDR3 loop reads CSVEGRVRNEQYF. In DNA, the CDR3 is TGCAGCGTTGAAGGCAGGGTGAGAAACGAGCAGTACTTC.

This sequence joins TRBV12-3 or TRBV12-4 and TRBJ2-1, with 9 bases that match TRBD2. J lost 4 bases, V lost 5 bases, and 12 bases had no gene match. CDR3 length: 17 amino acids. The CDR3 loop reads CASSPQLLAGIYNEQFF. The CDR3 DNA follows: TGTGCCAGCAGTCCCCAGTTGCTAGCGGGGATTTACAATGAGCAGTTCTTC.

This sequence joins TRBV4-2 and TRBJ1-4; D not certain. CDR3 length: 16 residues. In germline, CDR1 is LGHNA, CDR2 YNFKEQ. Trimming shortened V by 0 bases and J by 8 bases, and 16 bases separated the two germline ends. CDR3 sequence: CASSQDHGLKDEKLFF. CDR3 in DNA: TGTGCCAGCAGCCAAGATCATGGACTTAAGGACGAAAAACTGTTTTTT.

The chain combines TRBV12-3 or TRBV12-4 with TRBJ2-3; TRBD2 matches at 8 bases. The trim removed 6 bases at V and 0 bases at J, leaving 5 bases unmatched. CDR3 length: 15 residues. The chain's CDR3 is CASRNERGSTDTQYF. CDR3 coding DNA: TGTGCCAGCAGGAATGAGCGGGGGAGCACAGATACGCAGTATTTT.

The rearrangement joins TRBV5-1 to TRBJ1-2; 10 bases fit TRBD1. There are 15 residues in the CDR3. Germline V gene lookup returns CDR1 SGHRS and CDR2 YFSETQ. The ends lost 4 bases at V and 6 bases at J; junction bases unmatched: 9. The CDR3 DNA sequence: TGCGCCAGCAGCGTTCCGGGACAGGGGACCAATGGCTACACCTTC. It translates to CASSVPGQGTNGYTF.

The table lists this clonotype with a few counts. CDR3: CASTGTGGRNEQFF. The CDR3 DNA reads TGTGCCAGCACAGGGACAGGGGGAAGGAATGAGCAGTTCTTC. V gene TRBV27 combines with J gene TRBJ2-1; 11 bases are shared with TRBD1. Unmatched junction bases numbered 6, after V lost 7 bases and J lost 7 bases. The CDR3 runs to 14 residues. CDR1 and CDR2 from the germline V gene are MNHEY and SMNVEV (reference sequence).

The chain employs TRBV25-1 and TRBJ2-1; 9 bases match TRBD1. Germline-derived CDR1 and CDR2 are MGHDK and SYGVNS. V shed 8 bases and J 3 bases; nucleotides not matched to a gene: 8. This CDR3 region has 15 residues. The CDR3 sequence: CASAGDREGYNEQFF. CDR3 DNA sequence: TGTGCCAGCGCCGGGGACAGGGAAGGCTACAATGAGCAGTTCTTC. The variable domain in full, with the rest retrieved from reference TRBV25-1 and TRBJ2-1, is EADIYQTPRYLVIGTGKKITLECSQTMGHDKMYWYQQDPGMELHLIHYSYGVNSTEKGDLSSESTVSRIRTEHFPLTLESARPSHTSQYLCASAGDREGYNEQFFGPGTRLTVL.

The rearrangement joins TRBV5-1 to TRBJ2-5, with TRBD1 matching 8 bases. CDR3 size: 16 residues. In germline, CDR1 is SGHRS, CDR2 YFSETQ. Trimming removed 4 bases from V and 3 bases from J; junction bases left unmatched: 11. The CDR3 is CASSPGQGRVKETQYF. For the CDR3, the DNA is TGCGCCAGCAGCCCCGGACAGGGACGCGTTAAAGAGACCCAGTACTTC.

V gene TRBV11-2 combines with J gene TRBJ1-5, with 7 bases that match TRBD1. The CDR3 extends over 16 amino acids. Unmatched junction bases numbered 14, after V lost 6 bases and J lost 6 bases. CDR1 is SGHAT and CDR2 is FQNNGV in the germline V gene. This CDR3 is CASRKGPGGERQPQHF. The DNA of the CDR3 is TGTGCCAGCAGAAAGGGGCCAGGGGGTGAGCGTCAGCCCCAGCATTTT.

There are a few counts of this clonotype. This CDR3 reads CSGRKGGENTEAFF. CDR3 sequence (DNA): TGCAGCGGTCGAAAGGGGGGGGAGAACACTGAAGCTTTCTTT. The rearrangement joins TRBV29-1 to TRBJ1-1; D might be TRBD1 (6 bases). The V end lost 7 bases, the J end lost 1 base, and 16 bases lay between the germline ends. Per the germline V gene, CDR1 is SQVTM and CDR2 is ANQGSEA. The CDR3 sequence is 14 residues long.

The V and J genes are TRBV7-9 and TRBJ2-5; unclear D gene. V lost 5 bases and J lost 1, with 14 bases in between. Germline lookup yields CDR1 SEHNR and CDR2 FQNEAQ (reference sequence). This CDR3 contains 15 residues. The CDR3 DNA reads as TGTGCCAGCAGCCGAGAGAGACTGTTCCAAGAGACCCAGTACTTC. Amino acids: CASSRERLFQETQYF.

Only a few counts were recorded for this clonotype. The gene calls are TRBV4-1 and TRBJ2-1; 7 bases match TRBD1. The V and J ends lost 0 bases and 1 base, in that order; junction bases with no gene match: 12. This CDR3 contains 19 residues. CDR1 MGHRA and CDR2 YSYEKL come from the germline V gene. In nucleotides, the CDR3 is TGCGCCAGCAGCCAAGATTTATCCCGGGGACAGAGTTCCTACAATGAGCAGTTCTTC. This codes for CASSQDLSRGQSSYNEQFF.

This chain joins TRBV7-6 and TRBJ1-1; 7 positions match TRBD1. V lost 1 base to trimming and J lost 1 base; unmatched junction nucleotides: 6. Germline assignment: CDR1 SGHVS and CDR2 FNYEAQ. This CDR3 is built from 16 residues. The chain's CDR3 is CASSLGPQGTNTEAFF. DNA of the CDR3: TGTGCCAGCAGCTTAGGTCCACAGGGGACGAACACTGAAGCTTTCTTT. Full variable domain (missing parts from reference TRBV7-6 and TRBJ1-1): GAGVSQSPRYKVTKRGQDVALRCDPISGHVSLYWYRQALGQGPEFLTYFNYEAQQDKSGLPNDRFSAERPEGSISTLTIQRTEQRDSAMYRCASSLGPQGTNTEAFFGQGTRLTVV.

This chain connects TRBV20-1 to TRBJ1-2, with D perhaps matching TRBD1 (5 bases). Germline loops: CDR1 DFQATT, CDR2 SNEGSKA (reference sequence). V lost 4 bases and J lost 8, with 11 bases in between. The CDR3 covers 11 residues. CDR3 protein: CSATRVGGYTF. For the CDR3, the DNA is TGCAGTGCTACCAGGGTCGGCGGCTACACCTTC.

The chain joins TRBV6-2 or TRBV6-3 to TRBJ2-7; TRBD1 is a possible D gene (5 bases). This CDR3 region has 14 residues. V was pared by 7 bases and J by 0 bases, with 13 bases between. Germline CDR1 is MNHEY and CDR2 is SVGEGT. CDR3 DNA: TGTGCCAGCACCCGATCGACAGTCTCCTACGAGCAGTACTTC. It encodes CASTRSTVSYEQYF.

This clonotype was observed once. This sequence may be a read error, since a much larger clone differs from it by one base. The rearrangement links TRBV5-1 to TRBJ2-7; TRBD1 matches 8 bases. In germline, CDR1 is SGHRS, CDR2 YFSETQ. The CDR3 is 15 residues long. CDR3 protein: CARSLRTGTTYEQYF. CDR3 in DNA: TGCGCCCGCAGCTTGCGGACAGGGACCACCTACGAGCAGTACTTC.